The T cell receptor beta chain described here comes from a study of regulatory T cells in long-lasting Graves disease. Arm-PCR of CDR3 regions and iRepertoire HTBI primers were used to build TCR beta libraries. Authors' data handling: Across the samples, identification revealed about 62 TRBV and 12 to 15 TRBJ segments. TCRdb analysed the multiplex PCR reads with MiXCR anew, one entry per CDR3 protein. These V and J calls rely on TCRdb rather than the paper's analysis. The sample lists about 400,000 distinct CDR3 sequences, 15% to 20% occurring once. Sample time point: newly diagnosed GD, antithyroid drugs for less than 3 months. PBMC-extracted RNA yielded the TCR library. All patients originated from an endocrinology department located in Xi'an, China. A remark on this clonotype: Its antigen is unidentified.

Germline CDR1 reads ENHRY; CDR2 reads SYGVKD. The length of the CDR3 is 16 residues. Trimming left V 3 bases short and J 2 bases short, with 17 bases between. Study outcomes and limitations: Sample size was small, which may have lowered accuracy.

The sample was also linked to a second study, of T cells in Graves' hyperthyroidism and ophthalmopathy.

The sequence came from a woman aged 18-35 years with Graves disease. Material: peripheral blood mononuclear cells (PBMCs), obtained at new diagnosis, from a patient treated with antithyroid drugs. The J gene is TRBJ2-7, the V gene TRBV10-3, with D possibly matching TRBD2 (7 bases). This CDR3 is CAISDGGAVGAYEQYF. In DNA, the CDR3 is TGTGCCATCAGTGATGGGGGGGCGGTGGGGGCCTACGAGCAGTACTTC.